The T cell receptor beta chain under discussion was sequenced for a study of PD-L1 blockade in urothelial cancer. Study summary: Intravenous atezolizumab, 1,200 mg every 3 weeks, was begun by patients around 2014. There were a median of approximately 150,000 T cells in blood samples.

The sample's time point: pretreatment peripheral blood. Produced via immunoSEQ multiplex PCR; TCRdb's table is partial and in-frame only. Of roughly 77,000 clones listed, 84% were seen once; the top ten hold about 8.6%. CDR1 and CDR2 (germline): SGHDN, FVKESK. This CDR3 comprises 14 residues. V lost 0 bases, J lost 5 bases, and 10 bases lay in between. J is TRBJ2-5 and V is TRBV14; D possibly corresponds to TRBD2 (6 bases). The sample here was PBMCs, taken around atezolizumab (anti-PD-L1) treatment. The clonotype comes from a woman between 65 and 79 years old with urothelial cancer. This CDR3 reads CASSQEAGRETQYF. For the CDR3, the DNA is TGTGCCAGCAGCCAAGAGGCAGGGAGGGAGACCCAGTACTTC.